One and the same sample provided the 13 T cell receptor beta chains below, sequenced in a study of cytomegalovirus exposure and HLA in healthy donors (dated by TCRdb to about 2017). Library construction relied on the immunoSEQ multiplex PCR assay. TCRdb limited this immuneACCESS table to in-frame rearrangements with V and J called. A share of clones is missing; checked studies link under half to unresolved V genes, and the rest is unexplained. The sample data list some 50,000 clones, and more than 80% of these were observed just once. Roughly 5.2% of the sample comes from the top ten. Specimen: PBMCs. The receptors here all came from a woman aged 18-35 years in good health and CMV-seronegative.

This chain connects TRBV5-1 to TRBJ1-2, with TRBD1 identical over 8 bases. V dropped 0 bases and J dropped 8; count of bases not matched to a gene: 6. CDR3 length: 14 residues. Germline V gene sequence: CDR1 SGHRS, CDR2 YFSETQ. CDR3: CASSLGQGAPGYTF. CDR3 nucleotides: TGCGCCAGCAGCTTGGGGCAGGGGGCCCCCGGCTACACCTTC.

J is TRBJ2-1 and V is TRBV4-3; weak D call: TRBD1 (5 bases). Trimming shortened V by 5 bases and J by 9 bases, and 14 bases separated the two germline ends. CDR1 and CDR2 from the germline V gene are LGHNA and YSLEER. The CDR3 spans 13 residues. The CDR3 nucleotides read TGCGCCAGCAGCTCGACAACAGGTATTGAGCAGTTCTTC. This encodes CASSSTTGIEQFF.

In DNA, the CDR3 is TGCGCCAGCAGCCAAGTAGAACGAGCCTACGAGCAGTACTTC. This gives the protein CASSQVERAYEQYF. The chain employs TRBV4-1 and TRBJ2-7, with no clear D. The CDR3 consists of 14 residues. CDR1 is MGHRA, CDR2 YSYEKL, per germline. Trimming stripped 1 base from V and 2 bases from J, with 9 bases between.

This clone has just a few counts. The chain carries TRBV9 and TRBJ2-6; 9 bases line up with TRBD1. The CDR3 length is 16 residues. Germline CDR1 is SGDLS and CDR2 is YYNGEE. Trimming removed 4 bases from V and 2 bases from J; junction bases left unmatched: 4. CDR3 sequence (DNA): TGTGCCAGCAGCAAAACAGGGGGCCCTGGGGCCAACGTCCTGACTTTC. The encoded protein is CASSKTGGPGANVLTF.

This clone appeared once. V is TRBV9 and J is TRBJ2-6; no definite D call. Germline CDR1 is SGDLS and CDR2 is YYNGEE. This CDR3 has 17 residues. The ends were cut back, 3 bases at V and 0 bases at J, with 13 bases in the middle. The CDR3: CASSAYEWSSGANVLTF. CDR3 sequence (DNA): TGTGCCAGCAGCGCGTATGAGTGGTCCTCTGGGGCCAACGTCCTGACTTTC. The full variable domain, its missing parts supplied by reference TRBV9 and TRBJ2-6, is DSGVTQTPKHLITATGQRVTLRCSPRSGDLSVYWYQQSLDQGLQFLIQYYNGEERAKGNILERFSAQQFPDLHSELNLSSLELGDSALYFCASSAYEWSSGANVLTFGAGSRLTVL.

CDR3 sequence (DNA): TGTGCCAGCAGTGAAGCTAGCCGGGGGACCCAGTACTTC. Translating it yields CASSEASRGTQYF. The chain combines TRBV2 with TRBJ2-5, with a weak D call TRBD2 (5 bases). V was pared by 0 bases and J by 7 bases, with 9 bases between. The V gene's germline CDR1 is SNHLY and CDR2 FYNNEI. This CDR3 spans 13 amino acids.

CDR3: CASRGTGLDTEAFF. The CDR3 region has the DNA TGTGCCAGCAGGGGGACAGGGTTGGACACTGAAGCTTTCTTT. The gene calls are TRBV2 and TRBJ1-1; 9 nucleotides match TRBD1. Germline CDR1 and CDR2: SNHLY and FYNNEI. The CDR3 is 14 residues long. V gave up 6 bases and J gave up 3 bases; unmatched junction bases: 5. The full variable domain, its missing parts supplied by reference TRBV2 and TRBJ1-1, is EPEVTQTPSHQVTQMGQEVILRCVPISNHLYFYWYRQILGQKVEFLVSFYNNEISEKSEIFDDQFSVERPDGSNFTLKIRSTKLEDSAMYFCASRGTGLDTEAFFGQGTRLTVV.

The CDR3 region is CASSSNTQGAYGYTF. The CDR3 region has the DNA TGTGCCAGCAGCTCTAACACACAGGGGGCCTATGGCTACACCTTC. This rearrangement joins TRBV7-2 to TRBJ1-2; 9 positions agree with TRBD1. CDR1 SGHTA and CDR2 FQGNSA come from the germline V gene. The junction had 7 bases not matched to a gene; V was cut back by 4 bases and J by 4 bases. The CDR3 covers 15 residues.

The chain recombines TRBV18 with TRBJ1-4, with D uncertain. This CDR3 region has 15 residues. From germline, CDR1 is KGHSH and CDR2 LQKENI. V was trimmed by 2 bases and J by 8 bases, leaving 15 bases between them. The CDR3 DNA is TGTGCCAGCTCACCAGTTGGGTCCGCGGGCGAAAAACTGTTTTTT. The encoded protein is CASSPVGSAGEKLFF.

The V gene is TRBV6-5, the J gene TRBJ2-3; 7 positions match TRBD1. V trimming: 4 bases; J trimming: 0 bases; junction bases outside the gene matches: 4. The CDR3 consists of 15 residues. CDR1 and CDR2 from the germline V gene are MNHEY and SVGAGI. In DNA form, the CDR3 reads TGTGCCAGCAGTTCCGACAGGGTCAGCACAGATACGCAGTATTTT. Its protein product is CASSSDRVSTDTQYF.

The gene calls are TRBV6-5 and TRBJ1-2, with TRBD1 identical over 8 bases. V dropped 6 bases and J dropped 4; count of bases not matched to a gene: 10. The germline V gene encodes CDR1 MNHEY and CDR2 SVGAGI. The CDR3 runs 15 residues. The CDR3 region is CASSSGTGPFYGYTF. CDR3 in DNA: TGTGCCAGCAGCTCCGGGACAGGTCCCTTCTATGGCTACACCTTC.

V and J are TRBV7-8 and TRBJ1-1; 7 bases line up with TRBD1. Germline CDR1 SGHVS, CDR2 FQNEAQ. This CDR3 is built from 16 residues. V was clipped by 4 bases and J by 3 bases; unmatched bases: 11. The CDR3 reads CASSWKGQVGDTEAFF. The DNA for the CDR3 is TGTGCCAGCAGCTGGAAAGGACAGGTTGGGGACACTGAAGCTTTCTTT.

The V gene is TRBV13, the J gene TRBJ2-1; 9 nucleotides line up with TRBD1. V gave up 7 bases and J gave up 6 bases; unmatched junction bases: 4. This CDR3 region has 13 residues. Germline V gene lookup returns CDR1 PRHDT and CDR2 FYEKMQ (reference sequence). The DNA for the CDR3 is TGTGCCAGCATACAGGGGGCGCGCAATGAGCAGTTCTTC. Translated, it gives CASIQGARNEQFF.